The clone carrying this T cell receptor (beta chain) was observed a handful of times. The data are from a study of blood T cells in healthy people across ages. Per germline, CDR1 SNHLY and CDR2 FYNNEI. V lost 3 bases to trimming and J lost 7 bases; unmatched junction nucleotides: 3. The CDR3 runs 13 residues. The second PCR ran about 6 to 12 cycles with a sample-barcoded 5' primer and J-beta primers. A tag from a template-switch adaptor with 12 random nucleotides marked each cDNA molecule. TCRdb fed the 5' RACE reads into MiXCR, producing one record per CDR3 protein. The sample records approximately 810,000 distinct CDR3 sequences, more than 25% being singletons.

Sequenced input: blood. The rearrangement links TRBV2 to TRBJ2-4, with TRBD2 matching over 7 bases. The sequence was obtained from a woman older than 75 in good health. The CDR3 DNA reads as TGTGCCAGCAGTGATGTGGGGGGGAACATTCAGTACTTC. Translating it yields CASSDVGGNIQYF. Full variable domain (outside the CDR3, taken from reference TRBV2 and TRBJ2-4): EPEVTQTPSHQVTQMGQEVILRCVPISNHLYFYWYRQILGQKVEFLVSFYNNEISEKSEIFDDQFSVERPDGSNFTLKIRSTKLEDSAMYFCASSDVGGNIQYFGAGTRLSVL.